This TCR beta chain stems from a study of T-cell memory formation after mild COVID-19. TCRdb fed the 5' RACE reads into MiXCR, producing one record per CDR3 protein. The sample lists some 300,000 distinct CDR3 sequences, 20% to 25% occurring once. To note about this clonotype: Its antigen is unknown.

Germline V CDR1 and CDR2: SQVTM, ANQGSEA. The CDR3 runs to 14 residues. Trimming left V 2 bases short and J 4 bases short, with 14 bases between. Study outcomes and limitations: Second-wave clones with a day 37 peak had unconfirmed SARS-CoV-2 specificity.

This TCR was recovered from a man between 18 and 35 years old who had mild COVID-19 (a few samples of this study predate the infection). Cell type and time point are not known. The specimen was PBMCs or a T cell subset sorted from them (not recorded which). V gene TRBV29-1 combines with J gene TRBJ1-2; weak D call: TRBD1 (6 bases). The CDR3: CSVESPGEAYGYTF. The DNA for the CDR3 is TGCAGCGTTGAATCCCCAGGGGAGGCCTATGGCTACACCTTC.